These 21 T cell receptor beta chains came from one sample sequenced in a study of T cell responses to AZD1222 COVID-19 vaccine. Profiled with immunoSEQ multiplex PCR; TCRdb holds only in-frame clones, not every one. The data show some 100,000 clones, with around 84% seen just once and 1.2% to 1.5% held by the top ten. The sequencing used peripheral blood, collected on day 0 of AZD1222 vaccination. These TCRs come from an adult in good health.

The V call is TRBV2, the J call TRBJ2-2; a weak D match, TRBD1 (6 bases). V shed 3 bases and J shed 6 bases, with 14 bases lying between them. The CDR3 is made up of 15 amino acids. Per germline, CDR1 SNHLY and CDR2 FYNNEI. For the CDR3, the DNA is TGTGCCAGCAGTGACACACCAGGGGCTGCCGGGGAGCTGTTTTTT. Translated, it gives CASSDTPGAAGELFF. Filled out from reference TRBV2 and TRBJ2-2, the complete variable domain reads EPEVTQTPSHQVTQMGQEVILRCVPISNHLYFYWYRQILGQKVEFLVSFYNNEISEKSEIFDDQFSVERPDGSNFTLKIRSTKLEDSAMYFCASSDTPGAAGELFFGEGSRLTVL.

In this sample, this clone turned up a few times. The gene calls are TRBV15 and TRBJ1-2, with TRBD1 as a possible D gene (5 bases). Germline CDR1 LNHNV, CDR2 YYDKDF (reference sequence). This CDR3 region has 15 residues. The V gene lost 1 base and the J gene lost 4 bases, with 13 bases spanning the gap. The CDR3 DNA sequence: TGTGCCACCAGCAGAGCCCTATCGACAGTCTATGGCTACACCTTC. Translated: CATSRALSTVYGYTF.

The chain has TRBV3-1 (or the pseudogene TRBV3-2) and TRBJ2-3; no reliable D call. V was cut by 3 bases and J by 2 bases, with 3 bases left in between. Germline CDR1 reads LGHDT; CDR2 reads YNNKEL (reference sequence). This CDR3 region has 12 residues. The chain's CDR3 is CASSQSTDTQYF. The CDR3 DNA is TGTGCCAGCAGCCAGTCCACAGATACGCAGTATTTT.

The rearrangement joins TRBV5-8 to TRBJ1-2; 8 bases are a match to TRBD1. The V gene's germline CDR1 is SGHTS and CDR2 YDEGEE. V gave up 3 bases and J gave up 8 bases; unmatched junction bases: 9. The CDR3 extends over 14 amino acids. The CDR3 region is CASSWEDRAYGYTF. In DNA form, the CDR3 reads TGTGCCAGCAGCTGGGAGGACAGGGCCTACGGCTACACCTTC.

In DNA form, the CDR3 reads TGTGCCAGCAGCTACAGCGGGAGGGCCAGCGAGCAGTTCTTC. As protein: CASSYSGRASEQFF. The V and J genes are TRBV11-2 and TRBJ2-1; TRBD2 aligns across 10 bases. This CDR3 region has 14 residues. Germline trimming cut 4 bases from V and 10 bases from J; bases unmatched to any gene: 7. Germline lookup yields CDR1 SGHAT and CDR2 FQNNGV.

The CDR3 DNA sequence: TGTGCCAGCAGCCAAACACCCAGCGGCTACGAGCAGTACTTC. It codes for CASSQTPSGYEQYF. The rearrangement links TRBV7-8 to TRBJ2-7; D is possibly TRBD2 (5 bases). CDR3 length: 14 amino acids. Trimming took 5 bases from V and 3 from J, leaving 14 bases between them. Germline-derived CDR1 and CDR2 are SGHVS and FQNEAQ.

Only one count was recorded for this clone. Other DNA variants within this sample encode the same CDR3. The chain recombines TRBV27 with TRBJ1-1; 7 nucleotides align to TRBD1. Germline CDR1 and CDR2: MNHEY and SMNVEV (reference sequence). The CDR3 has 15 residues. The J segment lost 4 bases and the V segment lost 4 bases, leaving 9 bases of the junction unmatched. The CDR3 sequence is CASSSDRRPSTEAFF. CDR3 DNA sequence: TGTGCCAGCAGTTCGGACAGGCGCCCGAGCACTGAAGCTTTCTTT.

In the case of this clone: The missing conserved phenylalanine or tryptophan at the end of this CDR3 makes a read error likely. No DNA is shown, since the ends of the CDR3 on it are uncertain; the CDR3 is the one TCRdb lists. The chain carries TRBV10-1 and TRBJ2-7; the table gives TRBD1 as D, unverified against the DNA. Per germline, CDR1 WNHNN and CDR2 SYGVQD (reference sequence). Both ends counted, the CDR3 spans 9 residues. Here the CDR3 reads CASSEDGQD.

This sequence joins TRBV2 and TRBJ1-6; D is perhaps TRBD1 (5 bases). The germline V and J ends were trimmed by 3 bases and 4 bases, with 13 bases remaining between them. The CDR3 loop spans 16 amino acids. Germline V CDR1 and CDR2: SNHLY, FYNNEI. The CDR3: CASSEGVRGYNSPLHF. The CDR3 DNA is TGTGCCAGCAGTGAGGGGGTCCGTGGGTATAATTCACCCCTCCACTTT.

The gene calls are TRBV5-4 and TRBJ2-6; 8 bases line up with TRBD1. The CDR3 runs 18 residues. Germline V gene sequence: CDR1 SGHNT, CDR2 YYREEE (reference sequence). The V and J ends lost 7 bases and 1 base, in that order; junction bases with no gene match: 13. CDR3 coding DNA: TGTGCCAGCTGGCCAGGTGGGACAGGACTTTCTGGGGCCAACGTCCTGACTTTC. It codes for CASWPGGTGLSGANVLTF. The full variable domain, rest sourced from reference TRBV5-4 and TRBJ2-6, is ETGVTQSPTHLIKTRGQQVTLRCSSQSGHNTVSWYQQALGQGPQFIFQYYREEENGRGNFPPRFSGLQFPNYSSELNVNALELDDSALYLCASWPGGTGLSGANVLTFGAGSRLTVL.

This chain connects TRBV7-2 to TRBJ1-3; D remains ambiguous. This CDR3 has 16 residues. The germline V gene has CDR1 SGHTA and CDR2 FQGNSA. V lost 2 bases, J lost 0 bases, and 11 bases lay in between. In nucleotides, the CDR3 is TGTGCCAGCAGCTTAAAGGGTCCATCCTCTGGAAACACCATATATTTT. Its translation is CASSLKGPSSGNTIYF. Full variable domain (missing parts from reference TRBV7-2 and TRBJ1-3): GAGVSQSPSNKVTEKGKDVELRCDPISGHTALYWYRQSLGQGLEFLIYFQGNSAPDKSGLPSDRFSAERTGGSVSTLTIQRTQQEDSAVYLCASSLKGPSSGNTIYFGEGSWLTVV.

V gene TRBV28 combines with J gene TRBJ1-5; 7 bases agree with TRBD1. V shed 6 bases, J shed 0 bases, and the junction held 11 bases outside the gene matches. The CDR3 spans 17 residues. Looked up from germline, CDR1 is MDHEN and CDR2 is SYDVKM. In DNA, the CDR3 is TGTGCCAGCAGCCGACAAGGACAGGTACTTAGCAATCAGCCCCAGCATTTT. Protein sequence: CASSRQGQVLSNQPQHF.

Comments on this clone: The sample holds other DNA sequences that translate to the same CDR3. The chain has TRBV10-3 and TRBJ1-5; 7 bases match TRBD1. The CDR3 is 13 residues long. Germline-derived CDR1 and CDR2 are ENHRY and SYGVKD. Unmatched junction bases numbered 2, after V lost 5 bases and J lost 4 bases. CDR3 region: CAISPDRNQPQHF. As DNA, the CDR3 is TGTGCCATCAGTCCGGACAGGAATCAGCCCCAGCATTTT.

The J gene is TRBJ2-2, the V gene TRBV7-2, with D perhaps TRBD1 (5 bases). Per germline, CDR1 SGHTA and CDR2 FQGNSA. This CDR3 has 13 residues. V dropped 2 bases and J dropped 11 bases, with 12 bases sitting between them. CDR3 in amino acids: CASSLRVDTELFF. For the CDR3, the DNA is TGTGCCAGCAGCTTACGAGTGGACACCGAGCTGTTTTTT.

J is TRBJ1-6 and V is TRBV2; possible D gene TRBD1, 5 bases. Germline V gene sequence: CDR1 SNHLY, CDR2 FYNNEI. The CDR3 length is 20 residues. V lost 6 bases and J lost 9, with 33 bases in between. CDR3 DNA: TGTGCCAGCAGCCCCGGCTCGCCCGATCGAAATCGGGGGAATGGTTCACCCCTCCACTTT. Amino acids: CASSPGSPDRNRGNGSPLHF.

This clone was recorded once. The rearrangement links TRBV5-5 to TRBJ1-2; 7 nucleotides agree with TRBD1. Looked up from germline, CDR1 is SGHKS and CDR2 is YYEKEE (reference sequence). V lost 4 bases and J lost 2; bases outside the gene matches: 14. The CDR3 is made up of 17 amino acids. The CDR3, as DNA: TGTGCCAGCAGCACCGGACCGACGACAGGGCTGAACTATGGCTACACCTTC. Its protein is CASSTGPTTGLNYGYTF.

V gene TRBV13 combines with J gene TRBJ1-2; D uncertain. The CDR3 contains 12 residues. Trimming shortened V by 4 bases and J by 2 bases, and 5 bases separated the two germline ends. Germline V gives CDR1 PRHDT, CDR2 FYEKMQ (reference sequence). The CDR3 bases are TGTGCCAGCAGCTCATTAAACTATGGCTACACCTTC. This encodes CASSSLNYGYTF.

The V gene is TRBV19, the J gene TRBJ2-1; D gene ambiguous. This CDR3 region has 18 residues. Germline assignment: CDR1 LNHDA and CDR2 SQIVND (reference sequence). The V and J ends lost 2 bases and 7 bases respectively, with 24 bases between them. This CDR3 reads CASSIKGTIAYKGNEQFF. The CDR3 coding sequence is TGTGCCAGTAGTATAAAGGGAACCATAGCTTACAAAGGGAATGAGCAGTTCTTC.

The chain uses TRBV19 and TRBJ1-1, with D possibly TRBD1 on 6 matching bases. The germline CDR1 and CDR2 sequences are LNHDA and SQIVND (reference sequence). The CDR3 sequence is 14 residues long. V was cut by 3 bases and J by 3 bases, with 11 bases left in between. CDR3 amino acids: CASSILDRYTEAFF. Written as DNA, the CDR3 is TGTGCCAGTAGTATTCTGGACAGATACACTGAAGCTTTCTTT.

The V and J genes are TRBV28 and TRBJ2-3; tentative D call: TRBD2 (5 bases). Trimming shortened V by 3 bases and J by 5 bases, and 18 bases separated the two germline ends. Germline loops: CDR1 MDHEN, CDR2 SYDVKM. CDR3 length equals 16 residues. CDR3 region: CASSFGEAGLGDTQYF. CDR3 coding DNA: TGTGCCAGCAGTTTCGGTGAGGCGGGCCTGGGAGATACGCAGTATTTT.

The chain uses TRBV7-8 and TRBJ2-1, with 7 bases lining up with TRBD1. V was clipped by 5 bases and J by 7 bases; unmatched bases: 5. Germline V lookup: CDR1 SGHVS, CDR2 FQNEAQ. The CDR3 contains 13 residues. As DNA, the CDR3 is TGTGCCAGCAGCCCCACAGGGGTGAATGAGCAGTTCTTC. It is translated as CASSPTGVNEQFF.